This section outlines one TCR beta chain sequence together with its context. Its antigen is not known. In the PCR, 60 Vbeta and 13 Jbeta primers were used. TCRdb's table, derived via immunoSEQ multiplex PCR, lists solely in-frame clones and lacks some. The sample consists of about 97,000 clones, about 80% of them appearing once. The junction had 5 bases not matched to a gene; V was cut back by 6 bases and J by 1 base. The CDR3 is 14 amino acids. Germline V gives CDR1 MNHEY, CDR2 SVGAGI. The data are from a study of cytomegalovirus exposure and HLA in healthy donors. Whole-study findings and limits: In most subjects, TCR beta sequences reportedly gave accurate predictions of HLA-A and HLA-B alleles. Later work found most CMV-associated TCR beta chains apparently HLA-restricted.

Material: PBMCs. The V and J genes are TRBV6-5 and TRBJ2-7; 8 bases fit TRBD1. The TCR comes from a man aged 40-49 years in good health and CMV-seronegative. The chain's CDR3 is CASRTGTGSYEQYF. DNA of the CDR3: TGTGCCAGCAGGACCGGGACAGGTTCCTACGAGCAGTACTTC.